This TCR beta chain was profiled in a study of response to subunit inactivated influenza vaccine. General observations from the study: The authors suggested that few new T cells are recruited per seasonal influenza vaccination.

The ends lost 0 bases at V and 7 bases at J; junction bases unmatched: 3. The CDR3 sequence is 14 residues long. Germline CDR1 is SGDLS and CDR2 is YYNGEE. A single record per CDR3 protein comes from TCRdb applying MiXCR to the RT-PCR reads. The data contain roughly 520,000 distinct CDR3 sequences, about 25% of them seen just once; the ten biggest clones take up 1.9%. This clonotype was picked up a small number of times. Its antigen is still unknown. Sequencing was performed on CD4+ T cells sorted from PBMCs, taken roughly 5 days after vaccination. This receptor was taken from a man aged 45-60 years who received an inactivated influenza vaccine. The chain employs TRBV9 and TRBJ2-1; 8 positions agree with TRBD1. Here the CDR3 DNA reads TGTGCCAGCAGCGTAGGACAGGGGTTAAATGAGCAGTTCTTC. The encoded protein is CASSVGQGLNEQFF.